These 15 T cell receptor beta chains share one sample of origin, sequenced in a study of monozygotic twins with inflammatory bowel disease. TCRdb reworked the 5' RACE reads into one entry per CDR3 protein, no DNA. The sample totals about 160,000 distinct CDR3 sequences. The material sequenced was blood. These receptor sequences come from a human donor with ulcerative colitis or Crohn's disease, or a healthy co-twin of an affected twin (not recorded which).

V gene TRBV4-2 combines with J gene TRBJ2-5; the D call of TRBD1 rests on TCRdb alone, since no DNA is present to check it. The CDR3 length is 16 residues. The germline CDR1 and CDR2 sequences are LGHNA and YNFKEQ. The CDR3 protein is CASSPRPGQDQETQYF.

V and J are TRBV29-1 and TRBJ2-7; with no DNA, the TCRdb D assignment of TRBD2 cannot be verified. The CDR3 has 13 amino acids. In germline, CDR1 is SQVTM, CDR2 ANQGSEA. The CDR3 sequence: CSGLAGGAYEQYF.

The chain carries TRBV19 and TRBJ1-1. In germline, CDR1 is LNHDA, CDR2 SQIVND (reference sequence). The CDR3 sequence is 14 residues long. CDR3 in amino acids: CASSMSFLNTEAFF. Drawing the rest from reference TRBV19 and TRBJ1-1, the complete variable domain is DGGITQSPKYLFRKEGQNVTLSCEQNLNHDAMYWYRQDPGQGLRLIYYSQIVNDFQKGDIAEGYSVSREKKESFPLTVTSAQKNPTAFYLCASSMSFLNTEAFFGQGTRLTVV.

V is TRBV5-5 and J is TRBJ1-3. Germline V gene data show CDR1 as SGHKS and CDR2 as YYEKEE (reference sequence). CDR3 length: 16 amino acids. CDR3 sequence: CASSLFVGMSGNTIYF.

The chain is built from TRBV4-1 and TRBJ1-5; TCRdb's assignment of TRBD1 cannot be checked, as there is no DNA. The CDR3 extends over 16 amino acids. Germline lookup yields CDR1 MGHRA and CDR2 YSYEKL. CDR3 in amino acids: CASSQASQGYNQPQHF.

This chain links TRBV13 with TRBJ2-5; there is no DNA to check the TCRdb D call of TRBD2. The germline V gene encodes CDR1 PRHDT and CDR2 FYEKMQ (reference sequence). The CDR3 runs to 15 residues. CDR3 in amino acids: CASSPQLDPPKTQYF.

The chain is built from TRBV5-1 and TRBJ2-1; the D call of TRBD1 rests on TCRdb alone, since no DNA is present to check it. The CDR3 is 16 amino acids. Germline values: CDR1 SGHRS, CDR2 YFSETQ. CDR3 residues: CASSWTTGGAADEQFF.

V usage is TRBV14 and J usage is TRBJ2-7; there is no DNA to check the TCRdb D call of TRBD1. CDR1 and CDR2 from the germline V gene are SGHDN and FVKESK. The CDR3 runs to 15 residues. CDR3 loop: CASSLWTALPYEQYF.

The chain joins TRBV11-2 to TRBJ1-2. The CDR3 totals 13 residues. Germline assignment: CDR1 SGHAT and CDR2 FQNNGV. CDR3 loop: CASSFNGFSGYTF.

V is TRBV11-1 and J is TRBJ2-2. The CDR3 contains 15 residues. Germline lookup yields CDR1 SGHAT and CDR2 FQDESV (reference sequence). CDR3 sequence reads: CASSGMWSTTGELFF.

This rearrangement joins TRBV5-4 to TRBJ2-2. Germline assignment: CDR1 SGHNT and CDR2 YYREEE (reference sequence). The CDR3 covers 13 residues. CDR3 region: CASSLGDTGELFF.

V usage is TRBV23-1 and J usage is TRBJ2-7; TCRdb's D call of TRBD2 is untestable without DNA. TRBV23-1 counts as an open reading frame of uncertain function. The CDR3 has 17 residues. CDR3 sequence reads: CASSQRKAGRARYEQYF.

The genes are TRBV20-1 and TRBJ1-5; TCRdb names TRBD1, which stays unverified in the absence of DNA. The CDR3 contains 15 residues. Germline-derived CDR1 and CDR2 are DFQATT and SNEGSKA (reference sequence). Here the CDR3 reads CSANKDRSSNQPQHF.

The CDR3 region is CATRATGNNEQFF. This chain joins TRBV7-3 and TRBJ2-1; TCRdb names TRBD1, which stays unverified in the absence of DNA. The CDR3 runs to 13 residues. Germline CDR1 is SGHTA and CDR2 is FQGTGA.

The chain recombines TRBV30 with TRBJ2-3; TCRdb selects TRBD1, and the lack of DNA leaves this call unchecked. The length of the CDR3 is 13 residues. Germline-derived CDR1 and CDR2 are GTSNPN and SVGIG (reference sequence). The CDR3 reads CAWSVGDTDTQYF.